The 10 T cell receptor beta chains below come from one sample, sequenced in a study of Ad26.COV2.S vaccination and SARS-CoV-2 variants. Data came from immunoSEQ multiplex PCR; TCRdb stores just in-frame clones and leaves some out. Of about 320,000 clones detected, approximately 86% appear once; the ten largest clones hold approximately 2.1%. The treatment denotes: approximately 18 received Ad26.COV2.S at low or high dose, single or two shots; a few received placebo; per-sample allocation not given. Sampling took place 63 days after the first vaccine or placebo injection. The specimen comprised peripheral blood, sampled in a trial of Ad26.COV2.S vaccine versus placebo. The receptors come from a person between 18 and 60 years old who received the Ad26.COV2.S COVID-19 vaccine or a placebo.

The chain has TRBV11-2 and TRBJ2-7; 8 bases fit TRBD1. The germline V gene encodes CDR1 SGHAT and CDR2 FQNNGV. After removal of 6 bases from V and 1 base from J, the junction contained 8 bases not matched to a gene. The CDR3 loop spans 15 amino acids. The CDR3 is CASRTPRGQSYEQYF. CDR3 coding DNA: TGTGCCAGCAGAACCCCCAGGGGGCAATCCTACGAGCAGTACTTC.

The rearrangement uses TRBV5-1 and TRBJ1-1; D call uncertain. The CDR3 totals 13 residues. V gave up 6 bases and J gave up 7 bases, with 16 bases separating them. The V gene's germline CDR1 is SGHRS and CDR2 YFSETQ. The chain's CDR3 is CASTLAGLSEAFF. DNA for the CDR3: TGCGCCAGCACCCTAGCGGGTTTGAGTGAAGCTTTCTTT. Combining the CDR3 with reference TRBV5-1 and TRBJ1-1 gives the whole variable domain KAGVTQTPRYLIKTRGQQVTLSCSPISGHRSVSWYQQTPGQGLQFLFEYFSETQRNKGNFPGRFSGRQFSNSRSEMNVSTLELGDSALYLCASTLAGLSEAFFGQGTRLTVV.

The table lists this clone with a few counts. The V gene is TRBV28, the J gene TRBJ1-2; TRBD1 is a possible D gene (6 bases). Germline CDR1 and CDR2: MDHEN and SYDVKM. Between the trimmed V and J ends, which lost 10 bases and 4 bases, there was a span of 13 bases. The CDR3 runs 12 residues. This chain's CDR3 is CATTGGAYGYTF. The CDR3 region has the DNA TGTGCCACTACGGGGGGGGCCTATGGCTACACCTTC.

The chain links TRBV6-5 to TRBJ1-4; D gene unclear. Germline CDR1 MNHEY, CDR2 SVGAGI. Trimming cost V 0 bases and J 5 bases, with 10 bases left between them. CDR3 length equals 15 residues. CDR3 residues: CASSYSPSSNEKLFF. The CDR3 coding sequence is TGTGCCAGCAGTTACTCCCCCAGCTCAAATGAAAAACTGTTTTTT.

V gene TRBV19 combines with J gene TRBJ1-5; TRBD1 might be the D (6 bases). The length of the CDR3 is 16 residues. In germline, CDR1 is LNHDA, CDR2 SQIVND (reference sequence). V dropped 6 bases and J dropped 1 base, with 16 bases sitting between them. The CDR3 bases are TGTGCCAGTAGAGATCAGGGGACGCTGAGCAATCAGCCCCAGCATTTT. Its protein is CASRDQGTLSNQPQHF.

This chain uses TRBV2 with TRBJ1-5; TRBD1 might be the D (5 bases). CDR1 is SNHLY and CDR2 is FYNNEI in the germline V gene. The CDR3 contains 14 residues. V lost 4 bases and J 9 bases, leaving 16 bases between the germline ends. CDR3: CASSGRGPSGPQHF. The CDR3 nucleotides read TGTGCCAGCAGTGGGAGGGGACCCTCAGGGCCCCAGCATTTT.

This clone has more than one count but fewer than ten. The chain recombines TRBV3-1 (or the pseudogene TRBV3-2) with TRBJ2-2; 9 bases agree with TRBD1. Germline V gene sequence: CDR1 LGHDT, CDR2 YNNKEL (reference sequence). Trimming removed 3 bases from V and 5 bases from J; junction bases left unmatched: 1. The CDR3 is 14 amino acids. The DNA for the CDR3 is TGTGCCAGCAGCCAGACAGGGGGAACCGGGGAGCTGTTTTTT. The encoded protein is CASSQTGGTGELFF.

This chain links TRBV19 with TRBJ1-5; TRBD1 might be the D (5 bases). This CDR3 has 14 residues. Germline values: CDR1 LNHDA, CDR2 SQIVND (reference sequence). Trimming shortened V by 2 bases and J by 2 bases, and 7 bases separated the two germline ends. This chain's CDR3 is CASSIRGGNQPQHF. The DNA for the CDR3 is TGTGCCAGTAGTATAAGGGGAGGCAATCAGCCCCAGCATTTT.

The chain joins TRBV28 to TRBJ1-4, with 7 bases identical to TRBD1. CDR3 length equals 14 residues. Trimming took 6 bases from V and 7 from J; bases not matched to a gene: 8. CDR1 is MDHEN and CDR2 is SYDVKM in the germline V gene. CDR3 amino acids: CASSHDRVVEKLFF. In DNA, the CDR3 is TGTGCCAGCAGCCACGACAGGGTTGTTGAAAAACTGTTTTTT.

CDR3 bases: TGTGCCAGCAGCTTAGGAGACACCGGGGAGCTGTTTTTT. Translation: CASSLGDTGELFF. The rearrangement joins TRBV7-3 to TRBJ2-2; D is unresolved. The V gene's germline CDR1 is SGHTA and CDR2 FQGTGA. The CDR3 has 13 amino acids. V was clipped by 2 bases and J by 3 bases, with 4 bases between them.